This T cell receptor (beta chain) was captured in a study of T cells in Graves' hyperthyroidism and ophthalmopathy (dated 2019 in TCRdb). Background on the whole study: Peripheral blood samples were taken at initial diagnosis, before any treatment was given. TCR V-J signatures able to tell the groups apart were searched for in a discovery cohort of approximately 95 patients, of whom more than 40 had Graves' ophthalmopathy and roughly 59 had stable Graves' hyperthyroidism. After sampling, hyperthyroidism patients received methimazole starting at 30 mg daily, and ophthalmopathy patients received high-dose intravenous methylprednisolone. The paper describes TCR Vbeta CDR3 sequencing of about 140 peripheral blood samples, made up of 43 ophthalmopathy patients, over 70 hyperthyroidism patients and some 17 progressor patients. The 90 or so discovery patients were randomly split 7:3 into training and test sets. Prospective prediction of ophthalmopathy was tested in an independent validation cohort consisting of 18 hyperthyroidism patients and around 16 patients who later progressed to ophthalmopathy. Thyroid tissue and blood T-cell repertoires from six Graves' hyperthyroidism patients were also compared in the study. General findings and caveats noted by the study authors: Sample size was not statistically predetermined, and blinding of investigators to group allocation was not performed. In cross-validation, a model built on a 13 V-J signature told ophthalmopathy apart from stable hyperthyroidism with approximately 90% sensitivity and roughly 83% specificity, and in testing the same model reached 80%/75%. Most expanded thyroid clonotypes (frequency above 0.001) were also detected in blood, a finding suggesting that blood repertoires may reflect thyroid immune responses. In validation, progression to ophthalmopathy was predicted by the model with roughly 69% sensitivity and nearly 75% specificity, a median of about 6.4 months before onset.

Relative to germline, V is 10 bases shorter and J is 5 bases shorter, with 20 bases between their ends. CDR1 KGHDR and CDR2 SFDVKD were looked up in the germline V gene. Taken from cysteine to phenylalanine, the CDR3 has 14 residues. Just the 42-base CDR3 DNA is kept, in frame starting at base 1. The TCR beta CDR3 regions were amplified from the RNA transcripts. For the first round of RT-PCR on the TCR CDR3, the HTBI primer set was used together with the Qiagen OneStep RT-PCR kit. Libraries were constructed in a second round of multiplex PCR, after which size selection and purification were carried out. Sequencing of the libraries was done on an Illumina HiSeq2000 using paired-end 100 bp reads. Per the authors' processing: SOAPnuke was used to process the raw data, removing reads that contained adapters or uncalled bases, had a mean Phred below 15, or lacked an exact match to the constant primer or identifier. High-quality paired reads were merged using COPE v1.2.5, and each unique nucleotide sequence was defined as a clonotype. MiTCR v1.1 was used to align the clonotypes against IMGT TRBV, TRBD and TRBJ reference segments. Only V-J combinations with frequency above 0.0001, covering 99% to 99.2% of repertoires, were analysed. A TCS score was defined as the ratio of F50 (clonal expansion) to E x V (chaos), with BLOSUM62-based TCRdist applied between CDR3 peptides within each V-J. Welch's t-statistics and random forest reduced 500 to 650 V-J features to 13, which were used in a naive Bayes classifier (R e1071). The similarity between thyroid and blood repertoires was quantified using the Morisita-Horn index. TCRdb reprocessed the public reads (quality trimming at Q25 with fastp, clone calling with MiXCR) and kept in-frame beta chains. Records with the same CDR3 protein are collapsed into one entry carrying the most frequent genes and DNA. For this entry, the V and J calls and clone size follow TCRdb and not the study's own pipeline. The sample table contains around 760,000 distinct CDR3 sequences; only one count was recorded for approximately 40% of them. The ten largest clones take up less than 35% of the sample.

This clonotype was seen a few times. Its antigen is still unknown. No quality values exist for individual bases; no much larger clone is one base distant. Stable Graves' hyperthyroidism was defined as no progression to ophthalmopathy during 18 months of follow-up. Hyperthyroidism patients were newly diagnosed, with disease duration under 2 months, and aged 18 to 65 years. Exclusion was applied to patients with uncontrolled infections, other autoimmune diseases, pregnancy or lactation. Clinical symptoms, serum thyroxine and TRAb, thyroid ultrasound, and orbital computed tomography formed the basis for the diagnoses. Ficoll-Paque density gradient centrifugation was used to isolate PBMCs from approximately 10 ml of fresh peripheral blood. Trizol reagent was used to extract total RNA, and RNA quality was then checked on an Agilent 2100 Bioanalyzer.

The sequencing input was blood. This chain joins TRBV24-1 to TRBJ2-7; the D gene is perhaps TRBD2, on 5 matching bases. The origin of this receptor is a woman in her forties with Graves' hyperthyroidism. Here is the DNA: TGTGCCACTCCACCGAGGGTCCCGGCCCACGAGCAGTACTTC. Protein translation: CATPPRVPAHEQYF.